The 10 T cell receptor beta chains reported below all come from one sample, sequenced in a study of identical twins. TCRdb fed the 5' RACE reads into MiXCR, producing one record per CDR3 protein. The table has approximately 190,000 distinct CDR3 sequences, around 15% seen once. This sample was also put to use in a study of T cells expressing NK-cell markers.

Input material: CD8+ T cells sorted from blood. The origin of the receptors is a woman aged 18-29 years in good health.

Only a few counts were recorded for this clonotype. The chain links TRBV9 to TRBJ2-2, with TRBD1 matching 10 bases. CDR1 SGDLS and CDR2 YYNGEE come from the germline V gene. The CDR3 totals 15 residues. Trimming took 4 bases from V and 6 from J; bases not matched to a gene: 6. CDR3 protein: CASSTTGGASGELFF. The CDR3 DNA reads as TGTGCCAGCAGCACGACAGGGGGCGCGTCCGGGGAGCTGTTTTTT. The whole variable domain, filled in from reference TRBV9 and TRBJ2-2, reads DSGVTQTPKHLITATGQRVTLRCSPRSGDLSVYWYQQSLDQGLQFLIQYYNGEERAKGNILERFSAQQFPDLHSELNLSSLELGDSALYFCASSTTGGASGELFFGEGSRLTVL.

The chain recombines TRBV6-5 with TRBJ1-2; D gene uncertain. V dropped 6 bases and J dropped 5 bases, with 16 bases sitting between them. Looked up from germline, CDR1 is MNHEY and CDR2 is SVGAGI. There are 14 residues in the CDR3. CDR3 region: CASSLTMEVYGYTF. The CDR3 DNA sequence: TGTGCCAGCAGCTTAACCATGGAAGTTTATGGCTACACCTTC.

Only a few counts were recorded for this clonotype. The chain carries TRBV7-2 and TRBJ2-2, with TRBD2 matching 10 bases. The CDR3 covers 16 residues. Per the germline V gene, CDR1 is SGHTA and CDR2 is FQGNSA. The V and J ends lost 3 bases and 4 bases, in that order; junction bases with no gene match: 5. The CDR3, as DNA: TGTGCCAGCAGCTTGAGCGGGGGGGCGGTCACCGGGGAGCTGTTTTTT. Amino acids: CASSLSGGAVTGELFF.

This clonotype was observed a few times. This rearrangement joins TRBV20-1 to TRBJ2-7; tentative D call: TRBD1 (6 bases). V lost 6 bases and J 4 bases, leaving 16 bases between the germline ends. Germline V gene data show CDR1 as DFQATT and CDR2 as SNEGSKA (reference sequence). The CDR3 runs 13 residues. CDR3 DNA sequence: TGCAGTGCCCCCGACAGGAGCTCGTACGAGCAGTACTTC. Protein product: CSAPDRSSYEQYF.

This clonotype appeared a few times. The chain employs TRBV29-1 and TRBJ1-2, with D perhaps matching TRBD1 (6 bases). The CDR3 is made up of 14 amino acids. The V end was cut by 7 bases, the J end by 6 bases, with 21 bases between. Germline values: CDR1 SQVTM, CDR2 ANQGSEA. The CDR3 region has the DNA TGCAGCGCCGAAAGGGGGAGGCGCAGGGATGGCTACACCTTC. Protein: CSAERGRRRDGYTF.

This clonotype occurred a few times. The chain links TRBV7-9 to TRBJ2-6; D uncertain. The ends were cut back, 2 bases at V and 2 bases at J, with 7 bases in the middle. The CDR3 sequence is 15 residues long. The germline V gene encodes CDR1 SEHNR and CDR2 FQNEAQ (reference sequence). In DNA, the CDR3 is TGTGCCAGCAGCTTATACGACACTGGGGCCAACGTCCTGACTTTC. It is translated as CASSLYDTGANVLTF.

The J gene is TRBJ2-7, the V gene TRBV20-1; TRBD1 might be the D (6 bases). The germline V gene encodes CDR1 DFQATT and CDR2 SNEGSKA (reference sequence). This CDR3 is 15 amino acids long. V was trimmed by 0 bases and J by 4 bases, leaving 16 bases between them. CDR3 region: CSARDLNRDQYEQYF. DNA of the CDR3: TGCAGTGCTAGAGATCTCAACAGGGATCAATACGAGCAGTACTTC.

A few counts support this clonotype. The J gene is TRBJ2-3, the V gene TRBV11-3, with D maybe TRBD1 (5 bases). Germline CDR1 and CDR2: SGHNT and YENEEA. V lost 4 bases and J lost 4, with 18 bases in between. The CDR3 extends over 16 amino acids. CDR3 DNA: TGTGCCAGCAGCTCCGCCGGGCAGGGATTCGCAGATACGCAGTATTTT. It specifies CASSSAGQGFADTQYF.

This clonotype was counted a few times. Written as DNA, the CDR3 is TGTGCCAGCAGCGCCGGGACAGGGAACACTGAAGCTTTCTTT. It yields the protein CASSAGTGNTEAFF. The gene calls are TRBV9 and TRBJ1-1, with 8 bases matching TRBD1. The V gene's germline CDR1 is SGDLS and CDR2 YYNGEE. J lost 1 base, V lost 3 bases, and 2 bases had no gene match. The CDR3 sequence is 14 residues long.

In this sample, this clonotype turned up a few times. The gene calls are TRBV9 and TRBJ1-1; a weak D match, TRBD1 (6 bases). V was cut by 3 bases and J by 2 bases, with 11 bases left in between. CDR3 size: 14 residues. The germline CDR1 and CDR2 sequences are SGDLS and YYNGEE. This chain's CDR3 is CASSAEDSNTEAFF. The DNA of the CDR3 is TGTGCCAGCAGCGCAGAGGACAGTAACACTGAAGCTTTCTTT.